This T cell receptor (beta chain) was documented in a study of blood T cell repertoires in COVID-19. TCRdb's table, derived via immunoSEQ multiplex PCR, lists solely in-frame clones and lacks some. The data contain about 73,000 clones, roughly four fifths of them singletons. Sequences were obtained from peripheral blood. This clonotype was sampled from a woman aged 60-75 years with acute or convalescent COVID-19.

The DNA for the CDR3 is TGCGCCAGCAGCTCGACAGGCACTGAAGCTTTCTTT. Protein sequence: CASSSTGTEAFF. The V and J genes are TRBV5-1 and TRBJ1-1; the D gene is possibly TRBD1 (6 bases). Germline values: CDR1 SGHRS, CDR2 YFSETQ. The CDR3 covers 12 residues. V dropped 3 bases and J dropped 4 bases, with 7 bases sitting between them.